This TCR beta chain was documented in a study of shared clonotypes between healthy human individuals. The germline V gene has CDR1 ENHRY and CDR2 SYGVKD. Deletions cut 2 bases from V and 4 bases from J, with 11 bases between. The CDR3 runs to 14 residues. Deep-level running was used for the assay. Method: immunoSEQ multiplex PCR; TCRdb's copy keeps in-frame clones and lacks some. The table records 2,100,000 or so clones, nearly 97% of them present only once. Healthy and HIV-negative, the adult donors had no recent acute infections or vaccinations. The sample comprised naive CD4+ T cells sorted from blood. Described subset: CD45RA+ positively selected. This sequence joins TRBV10-3 and TRBJ1-2; no reliable D call. The receptor comes from a man younger than 30 in good health. The CDR3 sequence: CAISEKGLGYGYTF. CDR3 nucleotides: TGTGCCATCAGTGAGAAAGGTCTAGGCTATGGCTACACCTTC.